Listed below are T cell receptor beta chains from one sample, sequenced in a study of T cell responses to AZD1222 COVID-19 vaccine. Method: immunoSEQ multiplex PCR; TCRdb's copy keeps in-frame clones and lacks some. There are around 150,000 clones in the sample; 80% to 90% occur only once, and 1.5% to 2% lies in the top ten. The sample in question was peripheral blood, obtained on day 0 of AZD1222 vaccination. Every receptor here comes from an adult in good health. Both conserved end residues are trimmed from each CDR3. The order of the fields is V gene, CDR3 length, J gene, CDR3 protein.

>TRBV27|16|TRBJ2-3
ASSPYRRGPPLLDTQY
>TRBV6-4|13|TRBJ2-7
ASSDSASGAYEQY
>TRBV6-5|11|TRBJ1-5
ASSTSGFRPQH
>TRBV7-3|11|TRBJ1-2
ASSLSSNYGYT
>TRBV7-6|12|TRBJ2-1
ASSSAGFYNEQF
>TRBV5-6|14|TRBJ1-2
ASSPPGRTGPYGYT
>TRBV28|16|TRBJ2-1
ASSLWGLAEGSYNEQF
>TRBV7-9|13|TRBJ1-1
ASSQFGTGVTEAF
>TRBV19|11|TRBJ1-1
ASSIDRGPEAF
>TRBV10-3|11|TRBJ1-5
AIQGAGDQPQH
>TRBV1|13|TRBJ1-1
TSSQDEGRNTEAF
>TRBV19|11|TRBJ2-3
ASRGGWGDTQY
>TRBV19|13|TRBJ1-1
ASSIGGQLSFEAF
>TRBV5-1|14|TRBJ2-3
ASRAGLAGGADTQY
>TRBV19|12|TRBJ1-4
ASSETGGSEKLF
>TRBV6-5|12|TRBJ1-1
ASTRTAPNTEAF
>TRBV24-1|10|TRBJ2-5
ATSLGWETQY
>TRBV7-9|13|TRBJ1-3
ASSLASGTGNTIY
>TRBV5-5|13|TRBJ1-3
ASSLFGREGNTIY
>TRBV24-1|10|TRBJ2-2
ATNSRSGELF
>TRBV3-1/TRBV3-2|17|TRBJ2-6
ASSQLIGTALRGANVLT
>TRBV19|13|TRBJ1-2
ASSTQGQGNYGYT
>TRBV6-2/TRBV6-3|12|TRBJ2-3
ASSSGSDTDTQY
>TRBV28|13|TRBJ2-1
ASSLLRGRAGEQF
>TRBV7-9|13|TRBJ2-7
ASSSTGGPAYEQY
>TRBV5-1|9|TRBJ2-7
ASRAEYEQY
>TRBV2|13|TRBJ1-5
ASSGGQGDNQPQH
>TRBV15|12|TRBJ1-3
ATSLLVGGNTIY
>TRBV11-2|11|TRBJ1-1
ASSRGLNTEAF
>TRBV9|13|TRBJ1-5
ASSVGTADNQPQH
>TRBV11-3|13|TRBJ2-1
ASSHSGGRVNEQF
>TRBV2|12|TRBJ2-2
ASSGTGSTGELF
>TRBV19|12|TRBJ1-6
ASSTTGFSSPLH
>TRBV3-1/TRBV3-2|12|TRBJ1-1
ASSQRGRNTEAF
>TRBV2|12|TRBJ1-2
ASRDRTGVYGYT
>TRBV11-2|15|TRBJ2-7
ASSASPSGSGSYEQY
>TRBV13|10|TRBJ1-1
ASSLEISEAF
>TRBV20-1|7|TRBJ1-2
RGPNGYT
>TRBV10-1|17|TRBJ2-1
ASSAVGSGMSPSYNEQF
>TRBV21-1|17|TRBJ1-5
ASSKDPRGSSYSNQPQH